This entry concerns a single T cell receptor (beta chain). Original processing notes: The authors estimated nucleated cell counts from reference gene primer amplification. Sequencing was performed with immunoSEQ multiplex PCR; in TCRdb, only in-frame clones are kept and a portion is missing. V and J calls and clone size come straight from that table; D and trimming were deduced from the DNA. The sample holds roughly 160,000 clones, approximately 91% seen once. These data come from a study of blood T cell repertoires in COVID-19. Overall study: Samples taken during acute and convalescent COVID-19 were collected in the United States, Italy and Spain. PBMCs, B-cell-depleted T cells, or T cells provided the cDNA or gDNA that made up the material.

The CDR3 runs 17 residues. The germline V gene encodes CDR1 LGHDT and CDR2 YNNKEL (reference sequence). V was trimmed by 0 bases and J by 1 base, leaving 13 bases between them. V and J are TRBV3-1 (or the pseudogene TRBV3-2) and TRBJ2-4; maybe TRBD1 (5 bases). Sequences were obtained from peripheral blood. This sequence was found in a man in his late teens or twenties with acute or convalescent COVID-19. CDR3 in amino acids: CASSQDPRGLAKNIQYF. CDR3 nucleotides: TGTGCCAGCAGCCAAGATCCAAGGGGTCTGGCCAAAAACATTCAGTACTTC.